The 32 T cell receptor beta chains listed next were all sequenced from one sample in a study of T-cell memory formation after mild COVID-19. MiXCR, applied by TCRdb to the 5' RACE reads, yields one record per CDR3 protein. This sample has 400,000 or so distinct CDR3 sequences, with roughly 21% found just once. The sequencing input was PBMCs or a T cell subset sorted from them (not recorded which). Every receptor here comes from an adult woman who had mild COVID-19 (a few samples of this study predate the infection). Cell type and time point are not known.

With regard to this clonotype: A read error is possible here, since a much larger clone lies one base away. As DNA, the CDR3 is TGTGCCAGCATCCCCAATCTCCAGGACTCCCAGCATTTT. Its protein is CASIPNLQDSQHF. This rearrangement joins TRBV11-2 to TRBJ1-5; no clear D gene. Germline CDR1 SGHAT, CDR2 FQNNGV. Trimming cost V 7 bases and J 11 bases, with 18 bases left between them. CDR3 length: 13 residues.

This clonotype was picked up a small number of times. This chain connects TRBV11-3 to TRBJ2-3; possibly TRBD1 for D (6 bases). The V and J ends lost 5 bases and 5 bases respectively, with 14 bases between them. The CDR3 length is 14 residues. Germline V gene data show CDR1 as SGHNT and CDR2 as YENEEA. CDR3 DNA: TGTGCCAGCAGCACGCCCCAGGGGAGAGATACGCAGTATTTT. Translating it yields CASSTPQGRDTQYF.

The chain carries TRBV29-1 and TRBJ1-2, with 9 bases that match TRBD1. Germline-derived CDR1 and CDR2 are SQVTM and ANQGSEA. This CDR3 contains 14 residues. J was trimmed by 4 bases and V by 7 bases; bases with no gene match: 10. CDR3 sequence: CSAGGQGVGYGYTF. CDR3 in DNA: TGCAGCGCGGGGGGACAGGGCGTCGGCTATGGCTACACCTTC.

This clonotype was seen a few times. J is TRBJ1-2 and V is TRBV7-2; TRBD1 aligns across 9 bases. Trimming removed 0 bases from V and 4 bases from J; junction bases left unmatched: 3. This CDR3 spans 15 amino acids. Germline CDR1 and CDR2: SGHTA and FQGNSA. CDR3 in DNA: TGTGCCAGCAGCTTAGCGGGACAGGGTCCCTATGGCTACACCTTC. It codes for CASSLAGQGPYGYTF. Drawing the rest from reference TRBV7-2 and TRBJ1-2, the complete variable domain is GAGVSQSPSNKVTEKGKDVELRCDPISGHTALYWYRQSLGQGLEFLIYFQGNSAPDKSGLPSDRFSAERTGGSVSTLTIQRTQQEDSAVYLCASSLAGQGPYGYTFGSGTRLTVV.

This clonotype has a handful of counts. CDR3 protein: CASSVRGGDTDTQYF. CDR3 nucleotides: TGTGCCAGCAGTGTCCGCGGCGGAGACACAGATACGCAGTATTTT. The rearrangement uses TRBV2 and TRBJ2-3; no firm D call. The CDR3 is made up of 15 amino acids. Germline V CDR1 and CDR2: SNHLY, FYNNEI. V was shortened by 4 bases and J by 2 bases, with 13 bases between the two germline ends. Drawing the rest from reference TRBV2 and TRBJ2-3, the complete variable domain is EPEVTQTPSHQVTQMGQEVILRCVPISNHLYFYWYRQILGQKVEFLVSFYNNEISEKSEIFDDQFSVERPDGSNFTLKIRSTKLEDSAMYFCASSVRGGDTDTQYFGPGTRLTVL.

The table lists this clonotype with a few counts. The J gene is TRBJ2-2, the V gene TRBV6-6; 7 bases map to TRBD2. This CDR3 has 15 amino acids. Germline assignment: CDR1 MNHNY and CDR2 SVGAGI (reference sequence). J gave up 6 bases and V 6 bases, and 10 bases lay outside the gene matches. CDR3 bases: TGTGCCAGCAGCCAACAGGTGGCGGGGGCCGGGGAGCTGTTTTTT. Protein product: CASSQQVAGAGELFF.

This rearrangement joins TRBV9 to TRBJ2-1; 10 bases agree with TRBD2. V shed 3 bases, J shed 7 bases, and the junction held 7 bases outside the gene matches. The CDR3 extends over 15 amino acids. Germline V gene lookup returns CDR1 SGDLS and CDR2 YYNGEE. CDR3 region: CASSAIAGGRNEQFF. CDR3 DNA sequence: TGTGCCAGCAGCGCCATAGCGGGGGGACGGAATGAGCAGTTCTTC.

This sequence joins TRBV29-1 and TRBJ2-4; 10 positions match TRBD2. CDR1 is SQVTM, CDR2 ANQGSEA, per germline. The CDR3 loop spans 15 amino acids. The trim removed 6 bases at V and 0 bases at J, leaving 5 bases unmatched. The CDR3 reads CSVQLAGLAKNIQYF. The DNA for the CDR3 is TGCAGCGTGCAACTAGCGGGATTAGCCAAAAACATTCAGTACTTC.

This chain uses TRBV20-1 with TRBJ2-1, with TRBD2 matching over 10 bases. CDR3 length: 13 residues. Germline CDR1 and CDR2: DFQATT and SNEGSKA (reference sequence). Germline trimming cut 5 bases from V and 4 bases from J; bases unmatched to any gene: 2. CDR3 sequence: CSAPSGGYNEQFF. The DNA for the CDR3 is TGCAGTGCTCCTAGCGGGGGTTACAATGAGCAGTTCTTC.

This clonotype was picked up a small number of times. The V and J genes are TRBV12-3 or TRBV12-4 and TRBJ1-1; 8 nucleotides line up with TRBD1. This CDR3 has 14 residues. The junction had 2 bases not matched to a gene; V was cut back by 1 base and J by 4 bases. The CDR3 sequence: CASSLGQGITEAFF. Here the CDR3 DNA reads TGTGCCAGCAGTTTAGGACAGGGGATCACTGAAGCTTTCTTT.

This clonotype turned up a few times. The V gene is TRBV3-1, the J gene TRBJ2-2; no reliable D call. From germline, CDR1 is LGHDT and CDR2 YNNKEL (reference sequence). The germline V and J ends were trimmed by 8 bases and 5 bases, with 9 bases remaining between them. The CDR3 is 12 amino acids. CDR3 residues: CASPSGTGELFF. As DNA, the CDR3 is TGTGCCAGCCCATCTGGAACCGGGGAGCTGTTTTTT.

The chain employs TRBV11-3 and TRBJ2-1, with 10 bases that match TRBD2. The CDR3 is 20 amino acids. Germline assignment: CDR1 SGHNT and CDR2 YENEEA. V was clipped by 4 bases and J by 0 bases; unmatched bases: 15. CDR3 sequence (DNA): TGTGCCAGCAGCTACCCTAGCGGGGGACTCCCAAAGAGCTCCTACAATGAGCAGTTCTTC. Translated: CASSYPSGGLPKSSYNEQFF.

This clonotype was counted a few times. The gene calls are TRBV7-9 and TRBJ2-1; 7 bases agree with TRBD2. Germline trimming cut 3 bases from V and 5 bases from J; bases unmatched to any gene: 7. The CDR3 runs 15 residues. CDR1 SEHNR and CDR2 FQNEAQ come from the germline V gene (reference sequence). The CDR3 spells CASSFRASGNNEQFF. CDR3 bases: TGTGCCAGCAGCTTTAGGGCTAGCGGCAACAATGAGCAGTTCTTC. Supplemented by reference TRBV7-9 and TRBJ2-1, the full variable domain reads DTGVSQNPRHKITKRGQNVTFRCDPISEHNRLYWYRQTLGQGPEFLTYFQNEAQLEKSRLLSDRFSAERPKGSFSTLEIQRTEQGDSAMYLCASSFRASGNNEQFFGPGTRLTVL.

The CDR3 DNA is TGTGCCAGCAGCTCTTTGGTTCAGGAGCAGTTCTTC. As protein: CASSSLVQEQFF. The chain employs TRBV7-9 and TRBJ2-1; D ambiguous. Germline V CDR1 and CDR2: SEHNR, FQNEAQ (reference sequence). The V end was cut by 4 bases, the J end by 10 bases, with 11 bases between. The CDR3 is 12 amino acids.

CDR3 protein: CASSYGGSYNEQFF. DNA of the CDR3: TGTGCCAGCAGCTATGGGGGTTCCTACAATGAGCAGTTCTTC. The chain uses TRBV7-3 and TRBJ2-1; D tentatively reads TRBD1 or TRBD2 (5 bases each). There are 14 residues in the CDR3. The germline CDR1 and CDR2 sequences are SGHTA and FQGTGA. V was trimmed by 4 bases and J by 1 base, leaving 8 bases between them.

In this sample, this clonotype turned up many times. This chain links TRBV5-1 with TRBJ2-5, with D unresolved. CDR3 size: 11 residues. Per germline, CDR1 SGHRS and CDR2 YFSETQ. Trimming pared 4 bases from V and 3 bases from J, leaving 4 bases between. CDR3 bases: TGCGCCAGCAGCATTGAAGAGACCCAGTACTTC. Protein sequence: CASSIEETQYF.

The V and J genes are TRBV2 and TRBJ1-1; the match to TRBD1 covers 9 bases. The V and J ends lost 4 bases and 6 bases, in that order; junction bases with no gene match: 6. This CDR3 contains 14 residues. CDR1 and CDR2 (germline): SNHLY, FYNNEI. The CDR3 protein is CASSAEQGASEAFF. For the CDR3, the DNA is TGTGCCAGCAGTGCCGAACAGGGGGCGTCTGAAGCTTTCTTT. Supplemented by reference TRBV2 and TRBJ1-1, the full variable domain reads EPEVTQTPSHQVTQMGQEVILRCVPISNHLYFYWYRQILGQKVEFLVSFYNNEISEKSEIFDDQFSVERPDGSNFTLKIRSTKLEDSAMYFCASSAEQGASEAFFGQGTRLTVV.

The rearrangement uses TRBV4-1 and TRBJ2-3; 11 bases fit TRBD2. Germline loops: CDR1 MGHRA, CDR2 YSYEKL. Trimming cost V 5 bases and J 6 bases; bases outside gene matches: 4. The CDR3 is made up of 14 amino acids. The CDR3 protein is CASSRLAGLDTQYF. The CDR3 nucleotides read TGCGCCAGCAGCAGACTAGCGGGGCTCGATACGCAGTATTTT.

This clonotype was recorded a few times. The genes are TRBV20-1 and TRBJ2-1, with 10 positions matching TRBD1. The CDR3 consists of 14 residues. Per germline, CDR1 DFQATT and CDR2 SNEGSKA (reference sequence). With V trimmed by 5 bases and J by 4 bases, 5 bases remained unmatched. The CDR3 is CSAWDRGRYNEQFF. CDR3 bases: TGCAGTGCTTGGGACAGGGGAAGGTACAATGAGCAGTTCTTC.

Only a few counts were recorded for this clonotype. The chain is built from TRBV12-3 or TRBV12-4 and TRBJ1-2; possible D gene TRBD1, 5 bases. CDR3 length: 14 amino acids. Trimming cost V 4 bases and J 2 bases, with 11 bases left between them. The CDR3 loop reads CASSSPGTNYGYTF. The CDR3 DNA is TGTGCCAGCAGTTCCCCGGGGACCAACTATGGCTACACCTTC.

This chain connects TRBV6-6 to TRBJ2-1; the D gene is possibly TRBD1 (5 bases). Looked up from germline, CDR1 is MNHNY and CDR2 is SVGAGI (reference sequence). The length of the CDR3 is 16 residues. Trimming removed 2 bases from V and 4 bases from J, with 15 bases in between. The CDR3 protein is CASSYPRQQIYNEQFF. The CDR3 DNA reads TGTGCCAGCAGTTACCCTCGACAGCAGATATACAATGAGCAGTTCTTC.

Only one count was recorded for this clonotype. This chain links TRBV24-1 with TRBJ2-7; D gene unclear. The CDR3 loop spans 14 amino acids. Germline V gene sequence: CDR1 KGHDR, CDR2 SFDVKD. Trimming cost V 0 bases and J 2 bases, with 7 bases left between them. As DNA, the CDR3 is TGTGCCACCAGTGATTTGGCCAATCCCTACGAGCAGTACTTC. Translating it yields CATSDLANPYEQYF.

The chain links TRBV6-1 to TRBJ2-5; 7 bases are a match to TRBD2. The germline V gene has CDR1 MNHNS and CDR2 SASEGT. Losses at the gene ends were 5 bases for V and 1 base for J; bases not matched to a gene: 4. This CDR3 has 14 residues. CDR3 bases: TGTGCCAGCAGTTGGGGCGGGGGCCAAGAGACCCAGTACTTC. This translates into CASSWGGGQETQYF.

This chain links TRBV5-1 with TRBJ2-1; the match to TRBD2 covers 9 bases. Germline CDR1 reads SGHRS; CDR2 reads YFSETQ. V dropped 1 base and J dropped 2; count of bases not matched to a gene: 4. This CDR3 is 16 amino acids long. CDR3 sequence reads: CASSLKAGGPYNEQFF. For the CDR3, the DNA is TGCGCCAGCAGCTTGAAGGCGGGAGGGCCCTACAATGAGCAGTTCTTC.

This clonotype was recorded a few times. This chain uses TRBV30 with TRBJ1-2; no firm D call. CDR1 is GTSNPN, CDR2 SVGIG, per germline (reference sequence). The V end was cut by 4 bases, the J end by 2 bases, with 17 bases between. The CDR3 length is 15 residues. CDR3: CAWNFPGFRNYGYTF. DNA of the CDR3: TGTGCCTGGAACTTCCCGGGGTTTAGGAACTATGGCTACACCTTC.

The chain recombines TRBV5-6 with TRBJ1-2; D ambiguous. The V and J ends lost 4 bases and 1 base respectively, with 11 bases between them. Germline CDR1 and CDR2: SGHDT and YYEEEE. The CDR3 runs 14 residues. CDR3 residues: CASSPMESNYGYTF. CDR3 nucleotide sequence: TGTGCCAGCAGCCCGATGGAGAGTAACTATGGCTACACCTTC.

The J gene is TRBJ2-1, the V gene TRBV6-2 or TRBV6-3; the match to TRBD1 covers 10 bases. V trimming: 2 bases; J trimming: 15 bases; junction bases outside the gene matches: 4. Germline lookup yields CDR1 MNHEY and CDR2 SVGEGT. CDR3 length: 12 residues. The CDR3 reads CASSYRRDRGFF. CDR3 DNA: TGTGCCAGCAGTTACCGTCGGGACAGGGGGTTCTTC.

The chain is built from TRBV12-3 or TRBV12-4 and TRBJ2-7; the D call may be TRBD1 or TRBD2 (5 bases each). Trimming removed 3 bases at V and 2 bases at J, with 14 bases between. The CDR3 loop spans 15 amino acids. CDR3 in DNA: TGTGCCAGCAGTTTGGATGGGACGGCTACCTACGAGCAGTACTTC. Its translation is CASSLDGTATYEQYF.

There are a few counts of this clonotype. DNA for the CDR3: TGTGCCAGCAGCGTAGTCGGGGGAATTGGGACAGTCGGAAACACCATATATTTT. This encodes CASSVVGGIGTVGNTIYF. The chain links TRBV9 to TRBJ1-3; 7 bases are a match to TRBD1. CDR1 is SGDLS, CDR2 YYNGEE, per germline. The ends lost 0 bases at V and 4 bases at J; junction bases unmatched: 13. This CDR3 has 18 amino acids. Full variable domain (missing parts from reference TRBV9 and TRBJ1-3): DSGVTQTPKHLITATGQRVTLRCSPRSGDLSVYWYQQSLDQGLQFLIQYYNGEERAKGNILERFSAQQFPDLHSELNLSSLELGDSALYFCASSVVGGIGTVGNTIYFGEGSWLTVV.

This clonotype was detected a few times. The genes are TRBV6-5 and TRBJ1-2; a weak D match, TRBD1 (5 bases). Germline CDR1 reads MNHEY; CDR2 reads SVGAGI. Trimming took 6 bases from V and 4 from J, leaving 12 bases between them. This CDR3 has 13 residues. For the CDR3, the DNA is TGTGCCAGCAGCCTCGATACAGGCTATGGCTACACCTTC. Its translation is CASSLDTGYGYTF.

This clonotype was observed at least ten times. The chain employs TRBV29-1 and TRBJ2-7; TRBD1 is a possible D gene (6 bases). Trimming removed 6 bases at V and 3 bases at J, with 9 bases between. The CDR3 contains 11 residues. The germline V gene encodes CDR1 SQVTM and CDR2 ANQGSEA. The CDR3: CSVRTVYEQYF. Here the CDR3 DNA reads TGCAGCGTACGGACAGTCTACGAGCAGTACTTC.

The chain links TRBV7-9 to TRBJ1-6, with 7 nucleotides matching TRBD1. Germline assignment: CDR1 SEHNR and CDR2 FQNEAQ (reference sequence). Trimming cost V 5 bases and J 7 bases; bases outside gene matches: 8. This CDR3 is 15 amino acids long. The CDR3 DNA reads TGTGCCAGCAGCACCGGACAGGTCCGGAATTCACCCCTCCACTTT. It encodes CASSTGQVRNSPLHF.